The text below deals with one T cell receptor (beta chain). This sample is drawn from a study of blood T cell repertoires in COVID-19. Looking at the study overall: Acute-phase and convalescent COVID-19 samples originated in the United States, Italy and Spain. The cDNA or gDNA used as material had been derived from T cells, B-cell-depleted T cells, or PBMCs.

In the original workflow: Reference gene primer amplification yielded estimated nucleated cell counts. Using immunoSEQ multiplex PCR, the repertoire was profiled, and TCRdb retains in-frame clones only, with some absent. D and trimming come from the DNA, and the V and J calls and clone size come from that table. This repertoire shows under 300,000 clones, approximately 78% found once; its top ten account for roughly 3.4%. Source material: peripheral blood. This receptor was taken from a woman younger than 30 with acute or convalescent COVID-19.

The CDR3 protein is CASSQAVALATNEKLFF. CDR3 DNA: TGTGCCAGCAGCCAAGCGGTCGCCCTTGCAACTAATGAAAAACTGTTTTTT. V usage is TRBV4-2 and J usage is TRBJ1-4; D is uncertain. CDR1 and CDR2 (germline): LGHNA, YNFKEQ. There are 17 residues in the CDR3. V was pared by 1 base and J by 0 bases, with 12 bases between.